This T cell receptor beta chain appears in the sequencing data of a study of blood T cells in healthy people across ages. This CDR3 is 15 amino acids long. Germline loops: CDR1 SGHRS, CDR2 YFSETQ. V was clipped by 1 base and J by 2 bases, with 12 bases between them. General study results and limits: Investigators viewed diversity estimates from one million T cells as underestimates, the study reported.

This clonotype has only a few counts. Antigen unknown. PCR was performed a second time for about 7 to 11 cycles using a sample-barcoded 5' primer and a J-beta primer mix. TCRdb recomputed calls from the 5' RACE reads with MiXCR, one row per CDR3 protein. Altogether some 1.6 million distinct CDR3 sequences are present, approximately 32% being singletons, with the ten largest covering over 9%. This chain connects TRBV5-1 to TRBJ2-5; a possible D gene is TRBD1 (5 bases). This sequence was found in a woman aged 25 to 39 in good health. The source material was blood. This chain's CDR3 is CASSLYTGVQETQYF. For the CDR3, the DNA is TGCGCCAGCAGCTTGTATACAGGCGTTCAAGAGACCCAGTACTTC. Supplemented by reference TRBV5-1 and TRBJ2-5, the full variable domain reads KAGVTQTPRYLIKTRGQQVTLSCSPISGHRSVSWYQQTPGQGLQFLFEYFSETQRNKGNFPGRFSGRQFSNSRSEMNVSTLELGDSALYLCASSLYTGVQETQYFGPGTRLLVL.